These 5 T cell receptor beta chains were sequenced from one sample in a study of blood T cell repertoires in COVID-19. Assay used: immunoSEQ multiplex PCR; TCRdb lists only in-frame clones, some missing. The top ten hold 10% of the sample, which has a few hundred thousand clones, about 88% seen once. Sequencing input: peripheral blood. These TCRs come from a woman aged 50 to 65 with COVID-19, enrolled during active disease.

The rearrangement links TRBV5-6 to TRBJ1-6; D possibly corresponds to TRBD1 (6 bases). V dropped 3 bases and J dropped 4 bases, with 8 bases sitting between them. The CDR3 has 14 residues. The germline V gene encodes CDR1 SGHDT and CDR2 YYEEEE. The CDR3 sequence is CASSSTGYNSPLHF. In DNA form, the CDR3 reads TGTGCCAGCAGCTCCACAGGGTATAATTCACCCCTCCACTTT.

This clone showed up just a few times. The chain carries TRBV3-1 (or the pseudogene TRBV3-2) and TRBJ2-2, with D possibly TRBD2 on 5 matching bases. Trimming pared 0 bases from V and 6 bases from J, leaving 8 bases between. The CDR3 contains 14 residues. The V gene's germline CDR1 is LGHDT and CDR2 YNNKEL (reference sequence). The CDR3 DNA sequence: TGTGCCAGCAGCCAAGATAACGGGGCCGGGGAGCTGTTTTTT. This codes for CASSQDNGAGELFF.

This sequence joins TRBV25-1 and TRBJ1-2, with 9 positions matching TRBD1. The CDR3 length is 13 residues. The junction had 8 bases not matched to a gene; V was cut back by 7 bases and J by 8 bases. Germline lookup yields CDR1 MGHDK and CDR2 SYGVNS. The CDR3 sequence is CASTYTGGKGYTF. CDR3 bases: TGTGCCAGCACCTATACAGGGGGCAAGGGCTACACCTTC.

J is TRBJ2-1 and V is TRBV5-4; tentative D call: TRBD2 (5 bases). Germline V lookup: CDR1 SGHNT, CDR2 YYREEE (reference sequence). This CDR3 has 12 residues. V dropped 0 bases and J dropped 7 bases, with 5 bases sitting between them. CDR3 coding DNA: TGTGCCAGCAGCTTGGCGGGGAATGAGCAGTTCTTC. Protein product: CASSLAGNEQFF.

The chain carries TRBV11-3 and TRBJ1-5, with D possibly TRBD1 on 5 matching bases. The V end lost 4 bases, the J end lost 6 bases, and 25 bases lay between the germline ends. This CDR3 is built from 18 residues. Per the germline V gene, CDR1 is SGHNT and CDR2 is YENEEA. CDR3 nucleotides: TGTGCCAGCAGCTGCCGCCCCTCCCGGAGGGGAAATTTTCAGCCCCAGCATTTT. Protein: CASSCRPSRRGNFQPQHF.